This passage covers 29 T cell receptor beta chains from one sample sequenced in a study of CD8 T cells in ankylosing spondylitis. Study-level findings and limits: Seven to nine highly homologous variants formed a TCR beta motif that appeared characteristic of ankylosing spondylitis blood.

Each CDR3 protein is one row after TCRdb ran MiXCR on the 5' RACE reads. The sample carries roughly 450,000 distinct CDR3 sequences, roughly 27% recorded once. These receptors have no known antigen. The sample taken for sequencing was blood, either unsorted or a sorted T cell fraction (not recorded which). All receptors derive from a male donor with ankylosing spondylitis.

This chain uses TRBV12-3 or TRBV12-4 with TRBJ2-7, with 13 positions matching TRBD2. There are 15 residues in the CDR3. V trimming: 6 bases; J trimming: 7 bases; junction bases outside the gene matches: 9. The CDR3 loop is CASSLTSGRVGEQYF. The CDR3 bases are TGTGCCAGCAGCTTAACTAGCGGGAGGGTAGGAGAGCAGTACTTC.

This clonotype was detected many times. The chain carries TRBV12-3 or TRBV12-4 and TRBJ1-3; D gene unclear. The V and J ends lost 6 bases and 0 bases respectively, with 15 bases between them. The CDR3 is 16 amino acids. The CDR3 reads CASSTRTSSSGNTIYF. CDR3 nucleotides: TGTGCCAGCAGCACCCGTACATCGAGCTCTGGAAACACCATATATTTT.

This clonotype was detected a few times. The V gene is TRBV7-2, the J gene TRBJ1-5; D gene uncertain. The germline V and J ends were trimmed by 3 bases and 1 base, with 10 bases remaining between them. The CDR3 loop spans 15 amino acids. The germline V gene encodes CDR1 SGHTA and CDR2 FQGNSA. CDR3: CASSFGRASNQPQHF. CDR3 nucleotides: TGTGCCAGCAGCTTTGGTAGGGCAAGCAATCAGCCCCAGCATTTT.

This clonotype was counted only a few times. This rearrangement joins TRBV10-3 to TRBJ2-3, with TRBD2 as a possible D gene (5 bases). The ends were cut back, 3 bases at V and 9 bases at J, with 16 bases in the middle. Looked up from germline, CDR1 is ENHRY and CDR2 is SYGVKD. The CDR3 runs 14 residues. CDR3 in DNA: TGTGCCATCAGTGAAGGACGGGATCATGAAACGCAGTATTTT. Its translation: CAISEGRDHETQYF.

The chain employs TRBV12-3 or TRBV12-4 and TRBJ2-1; D could derive from TRBD1 or TRBD2 (5 bases each). Trimming removed 2 bases from V and 8 bases from J, with 13 bases in between. The CDR3 extends over 14 amino acids. The CDR3 DNA reads TGTGCCAGCAGTTTATTAATTGGGACCGATGAGCAGTTCTTC. It is translated as CASSLLIGTDEQFF.

This clonotype has just a few counts. The rearrangement joins TRBV7-9 to TRBJ1-1; D uncertain. V was clipped by 3 bases and J by 3 bases, with 5 bases between them. The CDR3 loop spans 12 amino acids. CDR1 SEHNR and CDR2 FQNEAQ come from the germline V gene (reference sequence). CDR3 residues: CASSFGYTEAFF. Written as DNA, the CDR3 is TGTGCCAGCAGCTTCGGTTACACTGAAGCTTTCTTT.

The V call is TRBV20-1, the J call TRBJ1-2; D ambiguous. Trimming shortened V by 4 bases and J by 8 bases, and 14 bases separated the two germline ends. Germline V lookup: CDR1 DFQATT, CDR2 SNEGSKA (reference sequence). The CDR3 sequence is 12 residues long. CDR3 in amino acids: CSATTVVIGYTF. The CDR3 coding sequence is TGCAGTGCTACGACCGTAGTGATCGGCTACACCTTC.

The rearrangement uses TRBV19 and TRBJ1-2; 8 bases fit TRBD1. This CDR3 spans 13 amino acids. Germline CDR1 LNHDA, CDR2 SQIVND (reference sequence). Trimming took 7 bases from V and 0 from J; bases not matched to a gene: 1. The CDR3 loop reads CASKQGANYGYTF. As DNA, the CDR3 is TGTGCCAGTAAACAGGGGGCTAACTATGGCTACACCTTC.

This sequence joins TRBV5-5 and TRBJ2-4, with D hard to call. V lost 0 bases, J lost 2 bases, and 6 bases lay in between. Looked up from germline, CDR1 is SGHKS and CDR2 is YYEKEE (reference sequence). The CDR3 consists of 14 residues. The CDR3: CASSLEGTKNIQYF. The DNA of the CDR3 is TGTGCCAGCAGCTTGGAAGGCACCAAAAACATTCAGTACTTC.

The J gene is TRBJ1-6, the V gene TRBV29-1; D gene unclear. V lost 4 bases and J 8 bases, leaving 15 bases between the germline ends. Germline lookup yields CDR1 SQVTM and CDR2 ANQGSEA. The CDR3 covers 14 residues. The CDR3 spells CSVAGSTTDSPLHF. DNA of the CDR3: TGCAGCGTTGCCGGGTCAACAACGGATTCACCCCTCCACTTT.

J is TRBJ1-6 and V is TRBV7-9, with D possibly TRBD1 on 5 matching bases. This CDR3 spans 14 amino acids. Germline values: CDR1 SEHNR, CDR2 FQNEAQ (reference sequence). V was trimmed by 2 bases and J by 13 bases, leaving 15 bases between them. CDR3 bases: TGTGCCAGCAGCTTAAGTCAGGGCCCGGTGCCCCTCCACTTT. This gives the protein CASSLSQGPVPLHF.

The gene calls are TRBV12-3 or TRBV12-4 and TRBJ1-5; D uncertain. V shed 5 bases and J shed 0 bases, with 8 bases lying between them. The CDR3 length is 14 residues. CDR3 nucleotides: TGTGCCAGCAGTCAGAGGTTTAGCAATCAGCCCCAGCATTTT. Translating gives CASSQRFSNQPQHF.

This clonotype has more than one count but fewer than ten. The chain has TRBV5-6 and TRBJ2-3, with a possible D match to TRBD2 (6 bases). The germline V gene has CDR1 SGHDT and CDR2 YYEEEE. V was pared by 4 bases and J by 1 base, with 16 bases between. The CDR3 covers 16 residues. The DNA for the CDR3 is TGTGCCAGCAGCGTGGGACCACCGGGAGGCACAGATACGCAGTATTTT. Translation: CASSVGPPGGTDTQYF.

The rearrangement joins TRBV12-3 or TRBV12-4 to TRBJ1-1, with 7 bases matching TRBD1. V lost 5 bases, J lost 3 bases, and 6 bases stayed unmatched. This CDR3 contains 14 residues. The CDR3 is CASSRGQLDTEAFF. The CDR3 nucleotides are TGTGCCAGCAGTCGGGGACAGCTGGACACTGAAGCTTTCTTT.

The chain has TRBV3-1 and TRBJ2-7; 9 nucleotides agree with TRBD2. Germline V gene sequence: CDR1 LGHDT, CDR2 YNNKEL (reference sequence). After removal of 4 bases from V and 5 bases from J, the junction contained 6 bases not matched to a gene. This CDR3 comprises 14 residues. The DNA for the CDR3 is TGTGCCAGCAGCCTTAGCGGGAGTGGGAACGAGCAGTACGTC. It codes for CASSLSGSGNEQYV.

There are a few counts of this clonotype. The chain joins TRBV19 to TRBJ1-3; 9 bases are a match to TRBD1. Germline-derived CDR1 and CDR2 are LNHDA and SQIVND (reference sequence). V was clipped by 6 bases and J by 4 bases; unmatched bases: 7. The CDR3 contains 15 residues. CDR3 amino acids: CASRTGQGGGNTIYF. In DNA, the CDR3 is TGTGCCAGTAGAACGGGACAGGGCGGAGGAAACACCATATATTTT.

J is TRBJ2-1 and V is TRBV7-6; the D is unclear. CDR1 SGHVS and CDR2 FNYEAQ come from the germline V gene. The CDR3 sequence is 13 residues long. V was cut by 5 bases and J by 8 bases, with 13 bases left in between. CDR3 nucleotide sequence: TGTGCCAGCAGCACCAGTGCAGGACATGAGCAGTTCTTC. Its translation: CASSTSAGHEQFF. Full variable domain (rest looked up from reference TRBV7-6 and TRBJ2-1): GAGVSQSPRYKVTKRGQDVALRCDPISGHVSLYWYRQALGQGPEFLTYFNYEAQQDKSGLPNDRFSAERPEGSISTLTIQRTEQRDSAMYRCASSTSAGHEQFFGPGTRLTVL.

As DNA, the CDR3 is TGTGCCAGCAGTCCTACAGGGAGGCGCAATCAGCCCCAGCATTTT. Translated: CASSPTGRRNQPQHF. V is TRBV12-3 or TRBV12-4 and J is TRBJ1-5; possible D gene TRBD1, 6 bases. V lost 5 bases to trimming and J lost 2 bases, with 13 bases between them. CDR3 length: 15 residues.

The chain combines TRBV10-2 with TRBJ2-1, with D perhaps TRBD2 (5 bases). V shed 2 bases and J shed 0 bases, with 8 bases lying between them. Germline assignment: CDR1 WSHSY and CDR2 SAAADI. CDR3 size: 15 residues. The CDR3 spells CASSEAGNSYNEQFF. For the CDR3, the DNA is TGCGCCAGCAGTGAGGCGGGTAACTCCTACAATGAGCAGTTCTTC.

The rearrangement links TRBV6-5 to TRBJ2-2; D tentatively fits TRBD1 or TRBD2 (6 bases each). V was trimmed by 4 bases and J by 3 bases, leaving 18 bases between them. Germline values: CDR1 MNHEY, CDR2 SVGAGI. The CDR3 spans 17 residues. For the CDR3, the DNA is TGTGCCAGCAGTTCCCCGGGACAAGGGGGGTACACCGGGGAGCTGTTTTTT. It translates to CASSSPGQGGYTGELFF.

This chain joins TRBV29-1 and TRBJ1-1; TRBD1 matches at 9 bases. With V trimmed by 0 bases and J by 5 bases, 10 bases remained unmatched. This CDR3 has 16 amino acids. The germline V gene encodes CDR1 SQVTM and CDR2 ANQGSEA. CDR3 sequence reads: CSVEEPNRGRRTEAFF. Written as DNA, the CDR3 is TGCAGCGTTGAAGAACCTAACAGGGGGCGGAGGACTGAAGCTTTCTTT.

The genes are TRBV5-5 and TRBJ1-1; 7 positions agree with TRBD1. V gave up 3 bases and J gave up 2 bases; unmatched junction bases: 7. This CDR3 has 15 amino acids. Germline CDR1 is SGHKS and CDR2 is YYEKEE (reference sequence). CDR3 sequence reads: CASSWGTAVNTEAFF. CDR3 nucleotide sequence: TGTGCCAGCAGCTGGGGGACAGCTGTTAACACTGAAGCTTTCTTT. Using reference TRBV5-5 and TRBJ1-1 for the parts outside the CDR3, the full variable domain is DAGVTQSPTHLIKTRGQQVTLRCSPISGHKSVSWYQQVLGQGPQFIFQYYEKEERGRGNFPDRFSARQFPNYSSELNVNALLLGDSALYLCASSWGTAVNTEAFFGQGTRLTVV.

Only a few counts were recorded for this clonotype. The J gene is TRBJ2-3, the V gene TRBV5-6; 10 bases agree with TRBD2. V lost 3 bases and J lost 2; bases outside the gene matches: 3. This CDR3 spans 15 amino acids. Germline-derived CDR1 and CDR2 are SGHDT and YYEEEE. CDR3 DNA sequence: TGTGCCAGCAGCTGGGGGACTAGCGACACAGATACGCAGTATTTT. This codes for CASSWGTSDTDTQYF.

This clonotype was seen a handful of times. CDR3 region: CASSQDRRRNYGYTF. CDR3 DNA: TGTGCCAGCAGCCAAGATCGGCGCCGTAACTATGGCTACACCTTC. The rearrangement joins TRBV14 to TRBJ1-2; unclear D gene. Germline loops: CDR1 SGHDN, CDR2 FVKESK. This CDR3 has 15 residues. Trimming removed 0 bases from V and 1 base from J, with 9 bases in between.

The chain carries TRBV30 and TRBJ1-4; a possible D gene is TRBD1 (5 bases). V gave up 1 base and J gave up 2 bases, with 11 bases separating them. Germline values: CDR1 GTSNPN, CDR2 SVGIG (reference sequence). CDR3 length equals 15 residues. The CDR3 coding sequence is TGTGCCTGGAGTGGGGTCGGGGGGACTAATGAAAAACTGTTTTTT. This sequence encodes CAWSGVGGTNEKLFF.

This clonotype was seen more than once but under ten times. The chain joins TRBV7-2 to TRBJ2-3; D possibly corresponds to TRBD2 (5 bases). Trimming pared 5 bases from V and 1 base from J, leaving 16 bases between. This CDR3 has 16 residues. Germline CDR1 and CDR2: SGHTA and FQGNSA. The DNA for the CDR3 is TGTGCCAGCAGCACCGAGGGTCGCGGCGGCACAGATACGCAGTATTTT. Translated, it gives CASSTEGRGGTDTQYF.

This clonotype was observed a handful of times. V and J are TRBV6-6 and TRBJ2-5, with TRBD1 as a possible D gene (8 bases). V lost 6 bases to trimming and J lost 5 bases, with 13 bases between them. The CDR3 runs to 13 residues. The germline CDR1 and CDR2 sequences are MNHNY and SVGAGI (reference sequence). The CDR3 loop is CASRIQGGETQYF. In DNA form, the CDR3 reads TGTGCCAGCAGAATACAGGGGGGGGAGACCCAGTACTTC.

This chain links TRBV10-3 with TRBJ2-3; TRBD2 matches at 8 bases. The V gene's germline CDR1 is ENHRY and CDR2 SYGVKD. This CDR3 spans 15 amino acids. Trimming at V came to 0 bases and at J to 6 bases, leaving 5 bases not matched to a gene. Here the CDR3 reads CAISESPGGKDTQYF. DNA of the CDR3: TGTGCCATCAGTGAGTCTCCGGGAGGGAAGGATACGCAGTATTTT.

The V gene is TRBV4-1, the J gene TRBJ2-5, with 10 bases fitting TRBD1. This CDR3 contains 14 residues. Germline lookup yields CDR1 MGHRA and CDR2 YSYEKL. V was pared by 4 bases and J by 7 bases, with 6 bases of the junction left unmatched. The DNA for the CDR3 is TGCGCCAGCAGCCGGGACAGGGGTGGGGTGACCCAGTACTTC. As protein: CASSRDRGGVTQYF.